A selection of T cell receptor beta chains follows, all from one sample in a study of chemoradiotherapy in HPV16-positive cancers. This table comes from immunoSEQ multiplex PCR, and its TCRdb copy is limited to in-frame clones, with some not included. The table lists approximately 32,000 clones, roughly nine tenths of them singletons. Sequencing used blood, obtained from a patient who underwent chemoradiotherapy. The receptor source for this set is a human donor with HPV-associated anogenital cancer. CDR3s include the opening cysteine and the closing phenylalanine or tryptophan. The D gene is left open where the match is weak. Not all rows give a size; the values are once, few, many and, for expanded clones, a class.

V,length,size,D,J,CDR3,DNA
TRBV25-1,12,few,NA,TRBJ2-1,CASGAGSNEQFF,TGTGCCAGCGGGGCAGGGAGCAATGAGCAGTTCTTC
TRBV14,12,NA,TRBD1,TRBJ1-2,CASGQGNYGYTF,TGTGCCAGTGGACAGGGGAACTATGGCTACACCTTC
TRBV5-4,14,few,TRBD2,TRBJ2-5,CASSLQAGGETQYF,TGTGCCAGCAGCTTGCAAGCGGGAGGCGAGACCCAGTACTTC
TRBV5-1,14,NA,NA,TRBJ2-1,CASSLDRGNNEQFF,TGCGCCAGCAGCTTGGATCGGGGGAACAATGAGCAGTTCTTC
TRBV7-2,15,NA,TRBD2,TRBJ2-5,CASTMSPAGQETQYF,TGTGCCAGCACCATGAGCCCAGCGGGGCAAGAGACCCAGTACTTC
TRBV5-4,13,NA,NA,TRBJ1-5,CASSKDIDQPQHF,TGTGCCAGCAGCAAGGACATCGATCAGCCCCAGCATTTT
TRBV5-1,12,NA,NA,TRBJ2-7,CASSLVGYEQYF,TGCGCCAGCAGCTTGGTGGGTTACGAGCAGTACTTC
TRBV19,14,NA,TRBD1,TRBJ2-7,CASSKDRGRHEQYF,TGTGCCAGTAGTAAGGACAGGGGGCGGCACGAGCAGTACTTC
TRBV7-3,17,NA,NA,TRBJ2-5,CASSLWGQGGRQETQYF,TGTGCCAGCAGCTTATGGGGCCAGGGGGGTCGCCAAGAGACCCAGTACTTC
TRBV6-1,11,NA,NA,TRBJ2-5,CASSYVETQYF,TGTGCCAGCAGTTATGTGGAGACCCAGTACTTC
TRBV4-1,20,NA,TRBD2,TRBJ2-3,CASSHPGLAGGPGKTDTQYF,TGCGCCAGCAGCCATCCGGGACTAGCGGGAGGGCCAGGAAAGACAGATACGCAGTATTTT
TRBV6-5,13,once,NA,TRBJ1-1,CASARGMNTEAFF,TGTGCCAGCGCCCGAGGCATGAACACTGAAGCTTTCTTT
TRBV11-3,13,NA,NA,TRBJ2-1,CASSLDQVSEQFF,TGTGCCAGCAGCTTAGATCAAGTTTCTGAGCAGTTCTTC
TRBV7-9,14,once,TRBD2,TRBJ2-3,CASSFGGGTDTQYF,TGTGCCAGCAGCTTCGGGGGGGGCACAGATACGCAGTATTTT
TRBV7-3,15,NA,TRBD1,TRBJ1-2,CASSLGQGEGGGYTF,TGTGCCAGCAGCTTAGGGCAGGGGGAGGGAGGTGGCTACACCTTC
TRBV27,11,NA,NA,TRBJ2-5,CASSFGQLQYF,TGTGCCAGCAGTTTCGGGCAGCTGCAGTACTTC
TRBV6-5,14,NA,NA,TRBJ1-2,CASSPGQLRYGYTF,TGTGCCAGCAGCCCCGGACAGTTGCGCTATGGCTACACCTTC
TRBV5-4,14,NA,NA,TRBJ2-1,CASSLARSYNEQFF,TGTGCCAGCAGCCTAGCACGCTCCTACAATGAGCAGTTCTTC
TRBV7-8,17,NA,TRBD2,TRBJ2-7,CASSLASGTSHYYEQYF,TGTGCCAGCAGCTTAGCTTCCGGGACTAGCCACTACTACGAGCAGTACTTC
TRBV7-9,14,NA,NA,TRBJ2-7,CASSFESGAGEQYF,TGTGCCAGCAGCTTTGAGTCAGGGGCGGGCGAGCAGTACTTC
TRBV7-2,11,NA,NA,TRBJ2-7,CASSLSYEQYF,TGTGCCAGCAGCCTCTCCTACGAGCAGTACTTC
TRBV5-1,16,NA,TRBD1,TRBJ2-3,CASSLGDRGRSDTQYF,TGCGCCAGCAGCTTGGGGGACAGGGGGCGCTCAGATACGCAGTATTTT
TRBV15,13,few,NA,TRBJ1-6,CATSSSGISPLHF,TGTGCCACCAGCAGCTCAGGGATCTCACCCCTCCACTTT
TRBV19,15,NA,TRBD1,TRBJ1-2,CASRPRDRGSYGYTF,TGTGCCAGCCGACCCCGGGACAGGGGTAGCTATGGCTACACCTTC
TRBV2,14,once,NA,TRBJ1-2,CASSELRGDYGYTF,TGTGCCAGCAGTGAACTGAGGGGAGACTATGGCTACACCTTC
TRBV7-6,16,NA,TRBD2,TRBJ2-3,CASSLARGGKTDTQYF,TGTGCCAGCAGCTTAGCCCGGGGAGGGAAGACAGATACGCAGTATTTT